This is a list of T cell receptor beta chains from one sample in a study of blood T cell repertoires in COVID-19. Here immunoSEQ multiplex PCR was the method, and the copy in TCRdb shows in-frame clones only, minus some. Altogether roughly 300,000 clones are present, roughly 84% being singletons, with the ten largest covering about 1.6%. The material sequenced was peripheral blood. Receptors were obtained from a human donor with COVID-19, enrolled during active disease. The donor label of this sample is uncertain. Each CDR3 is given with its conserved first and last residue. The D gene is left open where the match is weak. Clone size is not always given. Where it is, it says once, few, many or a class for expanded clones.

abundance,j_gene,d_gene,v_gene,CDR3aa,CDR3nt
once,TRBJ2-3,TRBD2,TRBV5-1,CASSLDGGSGTDTQYF,TGCGCCAGCAGCTTGGACGGCGGGAGCGGCACAGATACGCAGTATTTT
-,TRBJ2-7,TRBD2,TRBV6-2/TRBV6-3,CASSYSSGRREQYF,TGTGCCAGCAGTTACTCTAGCGGGCGGCGCGAGCAGTACTTC
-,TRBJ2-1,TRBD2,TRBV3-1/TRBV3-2,CASSRAGAYNEQFF,TGTGCCAGCAGCCGAGCGGGAGCTTACAATGAGCAGTTCTTC
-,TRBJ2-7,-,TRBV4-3,CASSQERGGPGSYEQYF,TGCGCCAGCAGCCAAGAAAGGGGCGGTCCAGGGTCCTACGAGCAGTACTTC
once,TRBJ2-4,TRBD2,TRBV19,CASSTGTSGRLAKNIQYF,TGTGCCAGTAGCACCGGGACTAGCGGGAGACTAGCCAAAAACATTCAGTACTTC
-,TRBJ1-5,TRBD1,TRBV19,CASSTDREQPQHF,TGTGCCAGTAGTACCGACAGGGAACAGCCCCAGCATTTT
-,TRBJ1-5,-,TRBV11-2,CASSLQGGDNQPQHF,TGTGCCAGCAGCTTACAGGGAGGGGACAATCAGCCCCAGCATTTT
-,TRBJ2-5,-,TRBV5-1,CASSLDGLLQETQYF,TGCGCCAGCAGCTTAGATGGACTGCTCCAAGAGACCCAGTACTTC
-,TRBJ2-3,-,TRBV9,CASSQGPPQGTQYF,TGTGCCAGCAGCCAAGGGCCCCCTCAGGGTACGCAGTATTTT
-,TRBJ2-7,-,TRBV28,CASIGAPAREQYF,TGTGCCAGCATAGGAGCGCCTGCTAGAGAGCAGTACTTC
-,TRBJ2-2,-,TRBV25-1,CASSEPLSANTGELFF,TGTGCCAGCAGTGAACCCTTGAGTGCGAACACCGGGGAGCTGTTTTTT
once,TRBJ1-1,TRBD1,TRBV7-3,CASSYTPVWQGGEAFF,TGTGCCAGCAGCTATACCCCGGTTTGGCAGGGGGGTGAAGCTTTCTTT
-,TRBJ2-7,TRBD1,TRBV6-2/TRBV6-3,CASSFRQGDEQYF,TGTGCCAGCAGTTTTAGGCAGGGGGACGAGCAGTACTTC
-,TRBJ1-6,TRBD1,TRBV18,CASSPGTGARVSPLHF,TGTGCCAGCTCACCCGGGACAGGGGCGCGAGTTTCACCCCTCCACTTT
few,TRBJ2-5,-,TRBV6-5,CASSYSILGAGTQYF,TGTGCCAGCAGTTACTCGATTCTAGGCGCGGGGACCCAGTACTTC
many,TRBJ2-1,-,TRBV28,CASSTRGSFYNEQFF,TGTGCCAGTTCTACCCGGGGGAGTTTTTACAATGAGCAGTTCTTC
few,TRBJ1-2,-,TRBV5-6,CASSLAGSNYGYTF,TGTGCCAGCAGCTTGGCTGGCAGTAACTATGGCTACACCTTC
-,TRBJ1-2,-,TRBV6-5,CASSYEDSSRYGYTF,TGTGCCAGCAGTTACGAGGACTCCTCTCGCTATGGCTACACCTTC
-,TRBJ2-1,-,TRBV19,CASSIGGNEQFF,TGTGCCAGTAGTATCGGGGGCAATGAGCAGTTCTTC
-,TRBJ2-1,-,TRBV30,CAWRLRGEGNEQFF,TGTGCCTGGAGACTGCGCGGAGAGGGAAATGAGCAGTTCTTC
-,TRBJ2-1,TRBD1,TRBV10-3,CAISETGTGGGNEQFF,TGTGCCATCAGTGAGACCGGGACAGGGGGAGGCAATGAGCAGTTCTTC
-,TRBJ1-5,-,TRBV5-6,CASSWEGTQPQHF,TGTGCCAGCAGCTGGGAGGGAACTCAGCCCCAGCATTTT
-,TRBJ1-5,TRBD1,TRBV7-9,CASSASGTGLGNQPQHF,TGTGCCAGCAGCGCCTCCGGGACAGGGTTGGGAAATCAGCCCCAGCATTTT
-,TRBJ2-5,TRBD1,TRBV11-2,CASSGGRETQYF,TGTGCCAGTTCAGGGGGCAGAGAGACCCAGTACTTC
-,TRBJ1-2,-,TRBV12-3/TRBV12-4,CASSLGDGYTF,TGTGCCAGCAGTTTGGGCGATGGCTACACCTTC
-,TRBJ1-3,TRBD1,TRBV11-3,CASSSGNRGTGNTIYF,TGTGCCAGCAGCTCCGGGAACAGGGGAACTGGAAACACCATATATTTT
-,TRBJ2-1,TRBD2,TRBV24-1,CATSDSSGNSLNEQFF,TGTGCCACCAGTGACTCTAGCGGGAATTCGTTGAATGAGCAGTTCTTC
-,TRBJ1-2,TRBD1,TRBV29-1,CSVEGATGDGYTF,TGCAGCGTTGAAGGGGCGACAGGGGATGGCTACACCTTC
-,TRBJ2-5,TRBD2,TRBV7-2,CASSYLAGEGETQYF,TGTGCCAGCAGCTATTTAGCGGGAGAAGGGGAGACCCAGTACTTC
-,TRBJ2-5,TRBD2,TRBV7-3,CASSSGTSETQYF,TGTGCCAGCAGCTCCGGGACTAGCGAGACCCAGTACTTC
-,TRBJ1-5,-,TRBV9,CASSVASVEGVGNQPQHF,TGTGCCAGCAGCGTAGCTTCTGTTGAGGGTGTGGGCAATCAGCCCCAGCATTTT
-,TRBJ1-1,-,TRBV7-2,CASSLVLGGATEAFF,TGTGCCAGCAGCTTAGTGTTGGGGGGGGCCACTGAAGCTTTCTTT
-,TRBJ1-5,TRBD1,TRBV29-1,CSVGQGLQGPQHF,TGCAGCGTTGGACAGGGGCTACAAGGGCCCCAGCATTTT
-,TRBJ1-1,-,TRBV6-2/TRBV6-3,CASSYSREGMNTEAFF,TGTGCCAGCAGTTACTCTCGGGAGGGGATGAACACTGAAGCTTTCTTT
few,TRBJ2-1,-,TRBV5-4,CASSLRGIKVNEQFF,TGTGCCAGCAGCTTGCGGGGGATCAAAGTCAATGAGCAGTTCTTC
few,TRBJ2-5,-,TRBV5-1,CASSLALLQGGETQYF,TGCGCCAGCAGCTTGGCCCTTCTCCAGGGCGGAGAGACCCAGTACTTC
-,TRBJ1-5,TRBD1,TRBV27,CASSPRDSLRPQHF,TGTGCCAGCAGTCCTCGGGACAGCCTGAGGCCCCAGCATTTT
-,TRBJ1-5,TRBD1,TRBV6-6,CASSGQEGNNQPQHF,TGTGCCAGCAGCGGACAGGAAGGGAACAATCAGCCCCAGCATTTT
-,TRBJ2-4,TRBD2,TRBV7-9,CASSYLAGGGDIQYF,TGTGCCAGCAGCTATTTAGCGGGAGGAGGGGACATTCAGTACTTC
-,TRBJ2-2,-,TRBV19,CASTQRSRLRNTGELFF,TGTGCCAGTACCCAGAGGTCCCGACTCCGGAACACCGGGGAGCTGTTTTTT
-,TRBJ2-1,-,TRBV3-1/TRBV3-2,CASRDWRGNEQFF,TGTGCCAGCCGAGACTGGAGGGGCAATGAGCAGTTCTTC
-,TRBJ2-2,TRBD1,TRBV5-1,CASRLGQGLSTGELFF,TGCGCCAGCAGGTTGGGACAGGGTCTTTCGACCGGGGAGCTGTTTTTT
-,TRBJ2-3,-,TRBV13,CASSLDRPETDTQYF,TGTGCCAGCAGCTTAGATCGGCCGGAGACAGATACGCAGTATTTT
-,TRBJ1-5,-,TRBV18,CASSRTSGNQPQHF,TGTGCCAGCTCACGAACTTCGGGCAATCAGCCCCAGCATTTT
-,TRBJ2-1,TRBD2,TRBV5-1,CASSPRTSGSPVHEQFF,TGCGCCAGCAGCCCGAGGACTAGCGGGAGCCCTGTGCATGAGCAGTTCTTC
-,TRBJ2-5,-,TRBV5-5,CASSLAPSETQYF,TGTGCCAGCAGCTTGGCCCCTAGTGAGACCCAGTACTTC
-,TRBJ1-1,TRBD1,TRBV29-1,CSVQGTGNTEAFF,TGCAGCGTTCAAGGGACAGGGAACACTGAAGCTTTCTTT
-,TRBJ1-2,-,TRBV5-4,CASSRDNINYGYTF,TGTGCCAGCAGCCGGGACAACATTAACTATGGCTACACCTTC